This T cell receptor (beta chain) derives from a study of a mutant IDH1 vaccine in newly diagnosed glioma. The wider study: Eight vaccinations reached patients in weeks 1, 3, 5, 7, 11, 15, 19 and 23.

Method: immunoSEQ multiplex PCR; TCRdb's copy keeps in-frame clones and lacks some. The sample contains some 60,000 clones, about four fifths of which appear only once. Comment on this clone: As yet, its antigen is unknown.

Germline CDR1 SGHDN, CDR2 FVKESK. This CDR3 has 12 residues. V was shortened by 5 bases and J by 9 bases, with 14 bases between the two germline ends. The time point: week 11, during vaccination. What each vaccine dose contained was 300 ug of mutant IDH1 20-mer peptide, accompanied by topical imiquimod. Study results and limitations: Pseudoprogression seemingly bore no relation to changes in top peripheral T cell clonotypes.

This rearrangement joins TRBV14 to TRBJ2-7, with D unresolved. Sequencing was performed on PBMCs, taken from a glioma patient whose treatment included an IDH1 peptide vaccine. The clonotype originates from a man between 50 and 59 years old with glioma. The CDR3 spells CASSFRIGVQYF. DNA of the CDR3: TGTGCCAGCAGCTTTCGGATCGGAGTGCAGTACTTC. The full variable domain, completed using reference TRBV14 and TRBJ2-7, is EAGVTQFPSHSVIEKGQTVTLRCDPISGHDNLYWYRRVMGKEIKFLLHFVKESKQDESGMPNNRFLAERTGGTYSTLKVQPAELEDSGVYFCASSFRIGVQYFGPGTRLTVT.